This is a list of T cell receptor beta chains from one sample in a study of OX40 agonist ivuxolimab in advanced cancers. The assay was immunoSEQ multiplex PCR, and TCRdb's table has in-frame clones only and misses some. Of some 77,000 clones in the sample, approximately 90% were seen once. Here the sequenced sample was CD4+ or CD8+ T cells sorted from blood, taken in a trial of the OX40 agonist ivuxolimab. The source is an adult with an advanced solid tumor such as melanoma, head and neck, liver or kidney cancer. The CDR3 runs from the conserved cysteine through the conserved F or W. Each record gives: J gene, D gene, clone size, V gene, CDR3 protein, CDR3 DNA. A D gene is named only where the DNA matches it firmly. Where a row states a size, it is once, few, many or the class of an expanded clone; other rows omit it.

J: TRBJ2-5; D: .; size: few; V: TRBV19; CDR3: CASSPPGSRTQYF; DNA: TGTGCCAGTAGTCCTCCCGGATCGAGGACCCAGTACTTC
J: TRBJ1-1; D: .; size: .; V: TRBV16; CDR3: CASRPGVNTEAFF; DNA: TGTGCCAGCAGGCCAGGGGTAAACACTGAAGCTTTCTTT
J: TRBJ2-2; D: TRBD2; size: .; V: TRBV11-2; CDR3: CASSLIGTSGNTGELFF; DNA: TGTGCCAGCAGCTTAATCGGGACTAGCGGGAACACCGGGGAGCTGTTTTTT
J: TRBJ1-6; D: .; size: once; V: TRBV4-1; CDR3: CASSQGSPLPYSPLHF; DNA: TGCGCCAGCAGCCAGGGGTCTCCACTCCCCTATTCACCCCTCCACTTT
J: TRBJ2-6; D: .; size: .; V: TRBV4-2; CDR3: CASSQAPRSSGANVLTF; DNA: TGTGCCAGCAGCCAAGCCCCCAGAAGCTCTGGGGCCAACGTCCTGACTTTC
J: TRBJ1-1; D: .; size: .; V: TRBV27; CDR3: CASSHRDTDEAFF; DNA: TGTGCCAGCAGTCACCGGGACACCGACGAAGCTTTCTTT
J: TRBJ2-3; D: TRBD1; size: .; V: TRBV7-6; CDR3: CASSLRQGALGTDTQYF; DNA: TGTGCCAGCAGTCTCAGACAGGGGGCTTTGGGCACAGATACGCAGTATTTT
J: TRBJ2-3; D: .; size: .; V: TRBV9; CDR3: CASSVGPSSTDTQYF; DNA: TGTGCCAGCAGCGTTGGCCCATCGTCGACAGATACGCAGTATTTT
J: TRBJ2-7; D: .; size: .; V: TRBV7-2; CDR3: CASSLAGLVYEQYF; DNA: TGTGCCAGCAGCTTGGCCGGACTGGTCTACGAGCAGTACTTC
J: TRBJ2-7; D: .; size: .; V: TRBV28; CDR3: CASSLWRGLGYEQYF; DNA: TGTGCCAGCAGTCTCTGGCGGGGATTAGGCTACGAGCAGTACTTC
J: TRBJ2-2; D: TRBD2; size: .; V: TRBV19; CDR3: CASSRTSGANTGELFF; DNA: TGTGCCAGTAGCAGGACTAGCGGAGCGAACACCGGGGAGCTGTTTTTT
J: TRBJ1-1; D: .; size: .; V: TRBV6-1; CDR3: CASSESSDTEAFF; DNA: TGTGCCAGCAGTGAAAGCTCAGACACTGAAGCTTTCTTT
J: TRBJ1-2; D: .; size: .; V: TRBV2; CDR3: CASSEGDRSSYGYTF; DNA: TGTGCCAGCAGTGAAGGTGACAGGTCTAGCTATGGCTACACCTTC
J: TRBJ1-2; D: .; size: .; V: TRBV2; CDR3: CASSETSVGYGYTF; DNA: TGTGCCAGCAGTGAAACAAGCGTTGGCTATGGCTACACCTTC
J: TRBJ2-1; D: .; size: .; V: TRBV11-3; CDR3: CASSPRGLAEEQFF; DNA: TGTGCCAGCAGCCCCAGGGGGCTAGCGGAGGAGCAGTTCTTC
J: TRBJ2-7; D: .; size: .; V: TRBV7-9; CDR3: CASSLGVIGQEGSYF; DNA: TGTGCCAGCAGCTTAGGGGTAATAGGCCAGGAAGGATCGTACTTC
J: TRBJ2-7; D: .; size: .; V: TRBV7-3; CDR3: CASSLIGSRDEQYF; DNA: TGTGCCAGCAGCTTAATCGGGTCCAGGGACGAGCAGTACTTC
J: TRBJ2-1; D: .; size: .; V: TRBV7-3; CDR3: CASSLGTRGEQFF; DNA: TGTGCCAGCAGCTTAGGGACCCGAGGGGAGCAGTTCTTC
J: TRBJ2-7; D: .; size: .; V: TRBV28; CDR3: CASRSDGYEQYF; DNA: TGTGCCAGCAGATCTGACGGATACGAGCAGTACTTC
J: TRBJ2-1; D: .; size: .; V: TRBV4-2; CDR3: CASSQDPFSSVNEQFF; DNA: TGTGCCAGCAGCCAAGATCCGTTTAGCTCCGTCAATGAGCAGTTCTTC
J: TRBJ2-2; D: .; size: .; V: TRBV5-1; CDR3: CASHLGGANTGELFF; DNA: TGCGCCAGCCACTTAGGGGGTGCGAACACCGGGGAGCTGTTTTTT
J: TRBJ1-5; D: .; size: .; V: TRBV19; CDR3: CASSITAHSNQPQHF; DNA: TGTGCCAGTAGTATTACAGCTCATAGCAATCAGCCCCAGCATTTT
J: TRBJ2-5; D: .; size: .; V: TRBV7-2; CDR3: CATESFKGTYDPGTQYF; DNA: TGTGCCACCGAGTCGTTTAAGGGGACTTATGATCCGGGGACCCAGTACTTC